This T cell receptor beta chain was identified in a study of regulatory T cells in long-lasting Graves disease. This clonotype has at least ten counts. The junction had 5 bases not matched to a gene; V was cut back by 4 bases and J by 7 bases. Germline lookup yields CDR1 SGHRS and CDR2 YFSETQ. The length of the CDR3 is 15 residues. Time point in this sample: newly diagnosed GD, antithyroid drugs for less than 3 months. TCR sequences were obtained from RNA taken from PBMCs. Per American Thyroid Association guidelines, Graves' disease was diagnosed. Arm-PCR of CDR3 regions with iRepertoire HTBI primers generated TCR beta libraries. TCRdb used MiXCR to reprocess the multiplex PCR reads, holding one entry per CDR3 protein. The sample carries 520,000 or so distinct CDR3 sequences, 12% recorded once. The sample also formed part of further work on T cells in Graves' hyperthyroidism and ophthalmopathy.

The sample in question was peripheral blood mononuclear cells (PBMCs), obtained at new diagnosis, from a patient treated with antithyroid drugs. The chain employs TRBV5-1 and TRBJ1-4; TRBD1 matches 12 bases. The receptor's source is a woman aged 25 to 45 with Graves disease. The CDR3 protein is CASSPGDRGREKLFF. CDR3 nucleotide sequence: TGCGCCAGCAGCCCCGGGGACAGGGGGCGTGAAAAACTGTTTTTT.